This T cell receptor (beta chain) came from a study of blood T cell repertoires in COVID-19. Whole-study context: From the United States, Italy and Spain came samples of acute and convalescent COVID-19. The cDNA or gDNA used as material had been derived from T cells, B-cell-depleted T cells, or PBMCs.

V shed 2 bases, J shed 7 bases, and the junction held 8 bases outside the gene matches. Per the germline V gene, CDR1 is SGHKS and CDR2 is YYEKEE (reference sequence). The CDR3 has 15 residues. Data came from immunoSEQ multiplex PCR; TCRdb stores just in-frame clones and leaves some out. The table records about 120,000 clones, approximately 87% of them present only once. Sequencing was performed on peripheral blood. The chain employs TRBV5-5 and TRBJ1-2; 10 bases map to TRBD1. The receptor comes from a woman aged 45-59 years with acute or convalescent COVID-19. CDR3 residues: CASSFFGTGDPGYTF. The CDR3 DNA reads as TGTGCCAGCAGCTTTTTCGGGACAGGGGATCCTGGCTACACCTTC. The variable domain in full, with the rest retrieved from reference TRBV5-5 and TRBJ1-2, is DAGVTQSPTHLIKTRGQQVTLRCSPISGHKSVSWYQQVLGQGPQFIFQYYEKEERGRGNFPDRFSARQFPNYSSELNVNALLLGDSALYLCASSFFGTGDPGYTFGSGTRLTVV.